One and the same sample provided the 5 T cell receptor beta chains below, sequenced in a study of cytomegalovirus exposure and HLA in healthy donors. The study ran its PCR with 60 Vbeta and 13 Jbeta primers. Using immunoSEQ multiplex PCR, the repertoire was profiled, and TCRdb retains in-frame clones only, with some absent. The sample holds tens of thousands of clones, roughly 67% seen once. Sequencing used PBMCs. These receptors were collected from a man in his forties in good health and CMV-seropositive.

The chain combines TRBV7-6 with TRBJ2-1; D is unclear. CDR3 length: 15 residues. The germline V gene has CDR1 SGHVS and CDR2 FNYEAQ. Trimming cost V 5 bases and J 0 bases, with 11 bases left between them. In DNA form, the CDR3 reads TGTGCCAGCAGCCTGACAACCGGCTCCTACAATGAGCAGTTCTTC. This translates into CASSLTTGSYNEQFF.

The chain employs TRBV29-1 and TRBJ1-1; 9 positions agree with TRBD1. V trimming: 5 bases; J trimming: 11 bases; junction bases outside the gene matches: 9. The CDR3 is made up of 12 amino acids. Germline V CDR1 and CDR2: SQVTM, ANQGSEA. The CDR3 here is CSVLQGAEMAFF. CDR3 nucleotide sequence: TGCAGCGTTTTACAGGGGGCGGAAATGGCTTTCTTT.

This clone was detected only once. This rearrangement joins TRBV10-3 to TRBJ2-3; 11 bases agree with TRBD1. CDR3 length: 15 amino acids. With V trimmed by 9 bases and J by 6 bases, 11 bases remained unmatched. CDR1 and CDR2 (germline): ENHRY, SYGVKD. The CDR3 loop reads CAMSTGTGGRDTQYF. CDR3 DNA: TGTGCCATGTCGACCGGGACAGGGGGTAGGGATACGCAGTATTTT.

V gene TRBV7-6 combines with J gene TRBJ1-1, with 8 bases identical to TRBD1. The CDR3 is made up of 15 amino acids. Germline V gives CDR1 SGHVS, CDR2 FNYEAQ. The V segment lost 5 bases and the J segment 4 bases; nucleotides outside the gene matches: 9. The CDR3 DNA sequence: TGTGCCAGCAGCCCTACACCTGGACAGGGCACTGAAGCTTTCTTT. It encodes CASSPTPGQGTEAFF.

V is TRBV4-2 and J is TRBJ1-5; 7 bases are a match to TRBD1. The CDR3 runs 15 residues. Germline CDR1 is LGHNA and CDR2 is YNFKEQ. The junction had 8 bases not matched to a gene; V was cut back by 3 bases and J by 6 bases. CDR3 DNA sequence: TGTGCCAGCAGCCAGGATGACAGGGAGACTCAGCCCCAGCATTTT. Its translation: CASSQDDRETQPQHF.